What follows are 18 T cell receptor beta chains derived from one specimen sequenced in a study of cytomegalovirus exposure and HLA in healthy donors. The data were produced by immunoSEQ multiplex PCR, yet TCRdb's version contains in-frame clones alone and is incomplete. The table shows fewer than 200,000 clones, with roughly 89% occurring only once. The source material was PBMCs. The receptors stem from a woman aged 18 to 35 in good health and CMV-seropositive.

V gene TRBV6-5 combines with J gene TRBJ2-7; TRBD2 aligns across 9 bases. V dropped 0 bases and J dropped 6; count of bases not matched to a gene: 6. Germline-derived CDR1 and CDR2 are MNHEY and SVGAGI. The CDR3 sequence is 15 residues long. The CDR3 is CASSYSGSGRGEQYF. The CDR3 DNA is TGTGCCAGCAGTTACTCGGGTAGCGGGAGAGGCGAGCAGTACTTC.

V and J are TRBV27 and TRBJ2-3; TRBD2 aligns across 12 bases. The V gene's germline CDR1 is MNHEY and CDR2 SMNVEV (reference sequence). J gave up 2 bases and V 6 bases, and 6 bases lay outside the gene matches. There are 16 residues in the CDR3. The CDR3 spells CASRRTSGIFTDTQYF. In DNA form, the CDR3 reads TGTGCCAGCAGACGGACTAGCGGGATTTTCACAGATACGCAGTATTTT.

This chain links TRBV6-6 with TRBJ1-4; D is perhaps TRBD1 (6 bases). This CDR3 contains 13 residues. The germline gives CDR1 MNHNY, CDR2 SVGAGI (reference sequence). V lost 8 bases and J 4 bases, leaving 11 bases between the germline ends. CDR3 sequence (DNA): TGTGCCAGCGTTGGACAGTTTAATGAAAAACTGTTTTTT. This codes for CASVGQFNEKLFF.

The chain uses TRBV4-3 and TRBJ2-2; 8 bases match TRBD2. After removal of 0 bases from V and 6 bases from J, the junction contained 3 bases not matched to a gene. CDR1 and CDR2 from the germline V gene are LGHNA and YSLEER. The CDR3 spans 15 residues. CDR3 coding DNA: TGCGCCAGCAGCCAAGAGACGGGGGGGGCCGGGGAGCTGTTTTTT. This gives the protein CASSQETGGAGELFF.

V gene TRBV14 combines with J gene TRBJ2-7; TRBD1 matches at 7 bases. Germline CDR1 reads SGHDN; CDR2 reads FVKESK. The CDR3 length is 13 residues. V trimming: 6 bases; J trimming: 7 bases; junction bases outside the gene matches: 9. The CDR3 bases are TGTGCCAGCAGTTCCGGGACAGTCGGTGAGCAGTACTTC. Encoded protein: CASSSGTVGEQYF. The whole variable domain, filled in from reference TRBV14 and TRBJ2-7, reads EAGVTQFPSHSVIEKGQTVTLRCDPISGHDNLYWYRRVMGKEIKFLLHFVKESKQDESGMPNNRFLAERTGGTYSTLKVQPAELEDSGVYFCASSSGTVGEQYFGPGTRLTVT.

The chain carries TRBV7-3 and TRBJ2-1; the D gene is possibly TRBD2 (5 bases). Germline assignment: CDR1 SGHTA and CDR2 FQGTGA. The CDR3 contains 14 residues. V was shortened by 1 base and J by 5 bases, with 9 bases between the two germline ends. Here the CDR3 DNA reads TGTGCCAGCAGCTTAAGTGGAGGAAACAATGAGCAGTTCTTC. Its translation: CASSLSGGNNEQFF.

This clone was picked up one time. The rearrangement joins TRBV5-1 to TRBJ1-3; no clear D. Trimming cost V 3 bases and J 2 bases, with 15 bases left between them. This CDR3 is built from 16 residues. Per germline, CDR1 SGHRS and CDR2 YFSETQ. CDR3 nucleotide sequence: TGCGCCAGCAGCTCCCAGGCAGGTCTGGCTGGAAACACCATATATTTT. Translation gives CASSSQAGLAGNTIYF.

The genes are TRBV28 and TRBJ1-3; the D gene is possibly TRBD1 (5 bases). CDR3 length: 14 amino acids. Germline assignment: CDR1 MDHEN and CDR2 SYDVKM. The V end lost 2 bases, the J end lost 9 bases, and 14 bases lay between the germline ends. CDR3: CASSLGGGPFTIYF. The CDR3 region has the DNA TGTGCCAGCAGTTTAGGGGGAGGTCCTTTCACCATATATTTT.

V gene TRBV6-4 combines with J gene TRBJ2-1; weak D call: TRBD1 (5 bases). The V gene lost 2 bases and the J gene lost 6 bases, with 17 bases spanning the gap. Germline loops: CDR1 MRHNA, CDR2 SNTAGT. CDR3 length: 16 amino acids. The CDR3 nucleotides read TGTGCCAGCAGTGACCTTGTCAGGGCTGGAGTCAATGAGCAGTTCTTC. This encodes CASSDLVRAGVNEQFF.

The chain joins TRBV5-4 to TRBJ2-7, with D maybe TRBD2 (6 bases). Trimming took off 6 bases at V and 3 bases at J, with 16 bases between the two ends. The CDR3 consists of 14 residues. Per the germline V gene, CDR1 is SGHNT and CDR2 is YYREEE (reference sequence). CDR3 sequence reads: CASTLWGVDYEQYF. As DNA, the CDR3 is TGTGCCAGCACCCTATGGGGGGTTGACTACGAGCAGTACTTC.

The chain carries TRBV6-5 and TRBJ1-1, with 9 bases aligning to TRBD1. V shed 5 bases and J 4 bases; nucleotides not matched to a gene: 2. CDR3 length: 13 amino acids. The germline V gene has CDR1 MNHEY and CDR2 SVGAGI. The CDR3 reads CASSPGQGTEAFF. CDR3 nucleotide sequence: TGTGCCAGCAGTCCGGGACAGGGCACTGAAGCTTTCTTT.

The chain recombines TRBV14 with TRBJ2-7, with D unclear. The CDR3 is made up of 12 amino acids. V was shortened by 0 bases and J by 9 bases, with 9 bases between the two germline ends. Germline V gives CDR1 SGHDN, CDR2 FVKESK. The CDR3: CASSQDLVVQYF. The CDR3 DNA reads TGTGCCAGCAGCCAAGACCTAGTAGTGCAGTACTTC.

This sequence joins TRBV7-9 and TRBJ2-4; 10 positions match TRBD1. With 6 bases clipped from V and 1 base from J, the junction kept 3 bases outside the gene matches. From germline, CDR1 is SEHNR and CDR2 FQNEAQ (reference sequence). This CDR3 spans 15 amino acids. CDR3 in DNA: TGTGCCAGCAGTTGGACAGGGGGGGCCAAAAACATTCAGTACTTC. Protein: CASSWTGGAKNIQYF.

This rearrangement joins TRBV10-3 to TRBJ1-1; D is uncertain. The CDR3 is 12 residues long. Trimming pared 6 bases from V and 1 base from J, leaving 6 bases between. Germline V gives CDR1 ENHRY, CDR2 SYGVKD. The CDR3 is CAIRTGNTEAFF. DNA for the CDR3: TGTGCCATCAGGACGGGGAACACTGAAGCTTTCTTT.

This clone showed up just once. The rearrangement links TRBV12-5 to TRBJ2-5; 11 bases match TRBD1. The V gene end was trimmed by 0 bases and the J gene end by 1 base; junction bases not matched to a gene: 1. The CDR3 has 16 residues. Looked up from germline, CDR1 is LGHNT and CDR2 is FRNRAP. CDR3 sequence: CASGLVGQGVQETQYF. CDR3 nucleotide sequence: TGTGCTAGTGGTTTGGTGGGACAGGGGGTCCAAGAGACCCAGTACTTC.

The chain uses TRBV5-4 and TRBJ1-1, with TRBD1 matching 8 bases. Unmatched junction bases numbered 5, after V lost 0 bases and J lost 1 base. Germline assignment: CDR1 SGHNT and CDR2 YYREEE (reference sequence). The CDR3 totals 16 residues. CDR3 nucleotides: TGTGCCAGCAGCTTGGATCAGGGGGCCAGGAACACTGAAGCTTTCTTT. Amino acids: CASSLDQGARNTEAFF. The full variable domain, its missing parts supplied by reference TRBV5-4 and TRBJ1-1, is ETGVTQSPTHLIKTRGQQVTLRCSSQSGHNTVSWYQQALGQGPQFIFQYYREEENGRGNFPPRFSGLQFPNYSSELNVNALELDDSALYLCASSLDQGARNTEAFFGQGTRLTVV.

This clone appeared a single time. The chain recombines TRBV5-3 with TRBJ2-1; D is unresolved. TRBV5-3 is an ORF, with its function uncertain. The V and J ends lost 0 bases and 4 bases respectively, with 8 bases between them. CDR3 size: 14 residues. As DNA, the CDR3 is TGTGCCAGAAGCTTGGTGGAACAGTACAATGAGCAGTTCTTC. Translation gives CARSLVEQYNEQFF.

The rearrangement links TRBV15 to TRBJ1-5, with no clear D. This CDR3 has 17 amino acids. V lost 0 bases and J lost 3, with 15 bases in between. The germline CDR1 and CDR2 sequences are LNHNV and YYDKDF (reference sequence). The CDR3 nucleotides read TGTGCCACCAGCAGAGACCCCTGGGCCGCCCTCAATCAGCCCCAGCATTTT. It specifies CATSRDPWAALNQPQHF.